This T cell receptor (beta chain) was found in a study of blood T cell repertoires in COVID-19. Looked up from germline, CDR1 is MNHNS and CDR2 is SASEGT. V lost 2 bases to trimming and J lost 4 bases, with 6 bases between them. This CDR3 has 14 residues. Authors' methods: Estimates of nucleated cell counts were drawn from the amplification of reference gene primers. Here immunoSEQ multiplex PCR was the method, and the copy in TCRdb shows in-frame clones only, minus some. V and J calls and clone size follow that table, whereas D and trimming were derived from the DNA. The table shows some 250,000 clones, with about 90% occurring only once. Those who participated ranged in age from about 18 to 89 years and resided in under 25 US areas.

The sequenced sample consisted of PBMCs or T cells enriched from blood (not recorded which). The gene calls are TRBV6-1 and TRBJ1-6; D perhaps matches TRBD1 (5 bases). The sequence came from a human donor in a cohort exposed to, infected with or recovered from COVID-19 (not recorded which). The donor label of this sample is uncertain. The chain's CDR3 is CASSEKGYNSPLHF. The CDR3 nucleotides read TGTGCCAGCAGTGAAAAGGGGTATAATTCACCCCTCCACTTT.